This T cell receptor (beta chain) is from a study of cytomegalovirus exposure and HLA in healthy donors. Overall study findings and caveats: The authors listed about 170 TCR beta chains as cytomegalovirus-associated. Most TCR sequences were rare, but some public TCRs occurred in many donors.

Measured with immunoSEQ multiplex PCR; TCRdb has only the in-frame clones, and not every one. The table records 100,000 to 150,000 clones, about nine tenths of them present only once. In germline, CDR1 is MRHNA, CDR2 SNTAGT. Trimming removed 2 bases from V and 6 bases from J; junction bases left unmatched: 17. The CDR3 has 19 residues. On this clone: Its antigen is unidentified.

The specimen was PBMCs. The origin of this receptor is a woman aged 18-29 years in good health and CMV-seronegative. The V gene is TRBV6-4, the J gene TRBJ1-1; TRBD1 aligns across 11 bases. CDR3 DNA sequence: TGTGCCAGCAGTGACACCAGCCTCGGGACAGGGGGTAGAGGCGCTGAAGCTTTCTTT. Translation: CASSDTSLGTGGRGAEAFF.